The 8 T cell receptor beta chains given below trace back to one sample, sequenced in a study of blood T cell repertoires in COVID-19. Sequencing was performed with immunoSEQ multiplex PCR; in TCRdb, only in-frame clones are kept and a portion is missing. The sample lists some 130,000 clones, 65% to 85% seen once, with 1.9% in the top ten. Sequenced sample: peripheral blood. These receptors all come from a man between 70 and 80 years old with acute or convalescent COVID-19.

The V and J genes are TRBV12-3 or TRBV12-4 and TRBJ1-2, with D possibly TRBD1 on 5 matching bases. The CDR3 contains 13 residues. V lost 5 bases to trimming and J lost 4 bases, with 11 bases between them. The CDR3 DNA reads as TGTGCCAGCAGTCCGAGTGACAGCTATGGCTACACCTTC. Translating it yields CASSPSDSYGYTF.

This clone was observed many times. The chain recombines TRBV6-4 with TRBJ1-2; D not resolved. This CDR3 contains 15 residues. V was shortened by 3 bases and J by 1 base, with 12 bases between the two germline ends. CDR1 MRHNA and CDR2 SNTAGT come from the germline V gene. The CDR3 loop is CASSDGQVDNYGYTF. CDR3 coding DNA: TGTGCCAGCAGTGATGGGCAGGTCGATAACTATGGCTACACCTTC.

In this sample, this clone turned up once. This chain joins TRBV28 and TRBJ1-6, with 8 bases that match TRBD1. The CDR3 is 15 residues long. Germline V lookup: CDR1 MDHEN, CDR2 SYDVKM. V trimming: 7 bases; J trimming: 6 bases; junction bases outside the gene matches: 8. The CDR3 sequence is CASTYPDRGNSPLHF. As DNA, the CDR3 is TGTGCCAGCACCTATCCCGACAGGGGTAATTCACCCCTCCACTTT.

The chain recombines TRBV7-8 with TRBJ1-2; D may be TRBD1 (5 bases). The CDR3 length is 14 residues. Germline lookup yields CDR1 SGHVS and CDR2 FQNEAQ. Trimming removed 1 base at V and 4 bases at J, with 10 bases between. The chain's CDR3 is CASSLVVGGYGYTF. CDR3 DNA sequence: TGTGCCAGCAGCTTAGTTGTGGGGGGCTATGGCTACACCTTC. Drawing the rest from reference TRBV7-8 and TRBJ1-2, the complete variable domain is GAGVSQSPRYKVAKRGQDVALRCDPISGHVSLFWYQQALGQGPEFLTYFQNEAQLDKSGLPSDRFFAERPEGSVSTLKIQRTQQEDSAVYLCASSLVVGGYGYTFGSGTRLTVV.

The chain carries TRBV13 and TRBJ2-1; 11 bases are a match to TRBD1. CDR3 length: 18 residues. After removal of 5 bases from V and 3 bases from J, the junction contained 12 bases not matched to a gene. CDR1 and CDR2 (germline): PRHDT, FYEKMQ (reference sequence). CDR3 protein: CASSTTTGQGGFYNEQFF. Written as DNA, the CDR3 is TGTGCCAGCAGCACCACTACGGGACAGGGGGGTTTCTACAATGAGCAGTTCTTC.

This chain connects TRBV12-3 or TRBV12-4 to TRBJ1-1; D is perhaps TRBD1 (6 bases). The CDR3 runs 13 residues. With 10 bases removed from V and 4 bases from J, the gap between germline ends came to 16 bases. CDR3 DNA sequence: TGTGCCACCGGGCGGGGGGCGAGCACTGAAGCTTTCTTT. The encoded protein is CATGRGASTEAFF.

The V call is TRBV11-2, the J call TRBJ1-1; D unclear. The CDR3 length is 13 residues. Looked up from germline, CDR1 is SGHAT and CDR2 is FQNNGV. V was clipped by 2 bases and J by 10 bases, with 14 bases between them. CDR3 loop: CASSLMAPGRAFF. Here the CDR3 DNA reads TGTGCCAGCAGCTTAATGGCCCCGGGGAGAGCTTTCTTT.

The V and J genes are TRBV28 and TRBJ1-2, with 7 bases aligning to TRBD1. This CDR3 is 15 amino acids long. Trimming cost V 6 bases and J 3 bases; bases outside gene matches: 10. Germline values: CDR1 MDHEN, CDR2 SYDVKM. CDR3 DNA: TGTGCCAGCAGACTCTCACAGGGGCCTTACTATGGCTACACCTTC. This sequence encodes CASRLSQGPYYGYTF.